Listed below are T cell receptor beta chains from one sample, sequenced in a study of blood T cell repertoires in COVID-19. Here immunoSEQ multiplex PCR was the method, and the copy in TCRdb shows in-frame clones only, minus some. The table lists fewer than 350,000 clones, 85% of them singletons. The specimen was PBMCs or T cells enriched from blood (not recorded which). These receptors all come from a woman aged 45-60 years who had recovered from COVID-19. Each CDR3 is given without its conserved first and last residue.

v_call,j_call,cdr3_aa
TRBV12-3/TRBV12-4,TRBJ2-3,ASCWRTDTQY
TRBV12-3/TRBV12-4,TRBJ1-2,ASSLGGGYT
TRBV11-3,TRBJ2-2,ASSLGHLTGELF
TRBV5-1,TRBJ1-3,ASSFQLGSGAGNTIY
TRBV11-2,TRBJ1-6,ASSWTGGNSPLH
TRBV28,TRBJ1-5,ASSLPGGYQPQH
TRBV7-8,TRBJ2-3,ASSLQWRGEGTQY
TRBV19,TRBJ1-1,ASSILGQENTEAF
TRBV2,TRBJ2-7,ASRENRGEQY
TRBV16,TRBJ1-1,ASSPRQGFTEAF
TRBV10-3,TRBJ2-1,AISLADPYNEQF
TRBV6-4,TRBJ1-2,ASKASRFSNYGYT
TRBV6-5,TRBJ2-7,ASRHYRDEQY
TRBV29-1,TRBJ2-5,SVERGYQETQY
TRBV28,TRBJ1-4,ASSLLQGDEKLF
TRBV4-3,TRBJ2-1,ASSQVTGGLGEQF
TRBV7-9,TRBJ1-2,ASSPWTGENYGYT
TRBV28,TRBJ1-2,ATGNGGYT
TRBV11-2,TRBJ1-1,ASSSGGGAGTEAF
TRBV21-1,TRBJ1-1,ARVESNRSDTEAF
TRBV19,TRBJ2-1,ASSWTGGGEQF
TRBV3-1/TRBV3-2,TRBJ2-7,ASSGDRGSYEQY
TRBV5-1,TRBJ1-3,ASSFDGQAGNTIY
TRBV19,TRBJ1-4,ASCQGRANEKLF
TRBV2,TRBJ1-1,ASTGTGPEAF
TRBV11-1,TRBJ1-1,ASSPRGNTEAF
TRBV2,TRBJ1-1,ASINTAMNTEAF
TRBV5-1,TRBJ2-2,ASSLVPSDGTGELF
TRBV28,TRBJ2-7,ASSPRRLASYEQY
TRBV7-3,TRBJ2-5,ASSQQYQETQY
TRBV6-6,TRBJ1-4,ASRPGQPLEKLF
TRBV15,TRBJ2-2,ATSRDRGTSADTGELF
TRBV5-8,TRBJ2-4,ASSYTGHKAKNIQY
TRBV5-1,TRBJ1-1,ASSFYRMMNTEAF
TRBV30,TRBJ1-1,AWGRDTEAF
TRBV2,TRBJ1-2,ASSVRNDGGNKNYGYT
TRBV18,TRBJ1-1,ASSPDSYTEAF